This T cell receptor beta chain emerged from a study of blood T cell repertoires in COVID-19. Turning to the study itself: The United States, Italy and Spain were the sources of the acute and convalescent COVID-19 samples. T cells, B-cell-depleted T cells, or PBMCs supplied cDNA or gDNA.

Seattle patients were enrolled while actively infected and followed longitudinally. CDR3 length: 14 amino acids. Germline V gives CDR1 SGDLS, CDR2 YYNGEE. With 4 bases removed from V and 2 bases from J, the gap between germline ends came to 9 bases. As originally analysed: How many nucleated cells were present was estimated from reference gene primer amplification. Here immunoSEQ multiplex PCR was the method, and the copy in TCRdb shows in-frame clones only, minus some. That table is the source of V, J and clone size, and D and trimming were worked out from the DNA. The repertoire has some 360,000 clones, around nine tenths of them found once; the top ten carry 3.9%.

This sequence joins TRBV9 and TRBJ2-2, with TRBD2 as a possible D gene (5 bases). This clonotype originated in a woman aged 60-75 years with COVID-19, enrolled during active disease. The sequencing input was peripheral blood. The CDR3 DNA reads TGTGCCAGCAGCTTACGACTAAACACCGGGGAGCTGTTTTTT. Protein: CASSLRLNTGELFF.